This TCR beta chain came from a study of blood T cells in healthy people across ages (dated by TCRdb to the mid-2010s). Regarding the complete study: In model experiments, roughly one uniquely barcoded TCR beta cDNA molecule per two T cells was captured by template switching. To track age-related changes in TCR beta repertoire diversity, the study relied on deep sequencing normalized with unique cDNA molecular identifiers. Four age groups were formed from the donors: young (average around 15 years), middle-aged (approximately 40), aged (approximately 60) and long-lived (about 80). Donors of different ages were randomly distributed across sequencing lanes to avoid experimental bias. The study analyzed two additional independent replicas of 1 million unique cDNA reads from the same blood draw for two donors, one aged 18 to 29 and one aged 80 or older. Results and caveats for the whole study, not just this receptor: Because profiling used bulk unsorted PBMCs, naive and antigen-experienced compartments could not be compared conclusively. A strong correlation was found between observed TCR beta diversity and the percentage of naive T cells measured by flow cytometry. Because the CMV infection status of the donors was unknown, age-related changes in expanded clonotypes may potentially have been confounded. Estimates of total diversity based on one million sequenced T cells were regarded as lower bounds and as underestimates. Compared with the aged group, the long-lived group had more naive CD4+ T cells, fewer expanded clones and increased TCR diversity, suggesting age selection. As age increased, observed TCR beta diversity per million T cells dropped in a roughly linear way, and a significant reduction was already evident by age 40.

Systemically healthy Caucasian individuals from Russia, over 30 in total and aged about 6 to 90 years, were included as donors. Around 9.7 milliliters of peripheral blood were collected from each donor into EDTA-treated Vacutainer tubes. Ficoll-Paque density-gradient centrifugation was used to isolate PBMCs, with at least 6.5 million per sample. Total RNA, at least 5 micrograms per sample, was extracted from PBMCs with Trizol reagent. For every donor, flow cytometry on a PBMC aliquot measured the percentage of naive CD45RAhigh/CD27high T cells. Library prep was done by 5' RACE. For sequencing, an Illumina HiSeq 2500 was employed. A second PCR of about 6 to 11 cycles was run with a J-beta primer mix and a sample-barcoded 5' primer. A template-switch 5' adaptor carrying 12 random nucleotides introduced a unique molecular identifier onto each TCR beta cDNA molecule. Each sample yielded at least 2.5 million CDR3-containing paired-end reads. First-strand cDNA was synthesized from all RNA with the Mint cDNA synthesis kit, primed by a TRBC-specific oligonucleotide. After uracil-DNA glycosylase treatment, a first 18-cycle PCR used universal primers M1SS and BC2_uni_R on all cDNA. The paper's data handling went like this. For normalization, 1 million high-quality reads, each with a distinct molecular identifier, were randomly selected from each sample. Instead of being binned into consensus sequences, reads that shared molecular identifiers were thrown out. MiTCR, set to a Q25 quality threshold and the strictest error-elimination algorithm, was used for CDR3 identification, clonotype clustering and error correction. A nonparametric unseen species model with Euler transformation was used to estimate a lower bound on total TCR beta diversity. In-frame beta chains were kept once TCRdb had trimmed the public reads at Q25 with fastp and called clones with MiXCR. A single entry per CDR3 protein holds the most common genes and DNA from its merged rows. None of the V and J calls come from the authors' own analysis; TCRdb made them. Present in this sample are hundreds of thousands of distinct CDR3 sequences, 45% to 70% of which were seen just once. The ten largest clones add up to 20% to 30% of the sample.

The germline V gene provides CDR1 SGHNT and CDR2 YENEEA. From the cysteine up to the phenylalanine, the CDR3 has a length of 17 residues. The kept DNA is CDR3 alone, 51 bases in frame from the first base. Trimming at the junction amounts to 5 bases on V and 3 bases on J, and the germline ends lie 22 bases apart. Points on this clonotype: The specificity of this receptor is unknown. There are no base qualities to consult, and no much larger clone falls within one base.

Recombination joined TRBV11-3 with TRBJ2-5, with the D gene too uncertain to name. The receptor was derived from a man aged 40-49 years in good health. Input material: blood. The CDR3 in this case is CASSPRSDGPTEETQYF. The DNA reads as follows: TGTGCCAGCAGCCCACGTTCCGACGGACCCACCGAAGAGACCCAGTACTTC. The variable domain in full, with residues beyond the CDR3 obtained from the reference TRBV11-3 and TRBJ2-5 genes, is EAGVVQSPRYKIIEKKQPVAFWCNPISGHNTLYWYLQNLGQGPELLIRYENEEAVDDSQLPKDRFSAERLKGVDSTLKIQPAELGDSAVYLCASSPRSDGPTEETQYFGPGTRLLVL.